A selection of T cell receptor beta chains follows, all from one sample in a study of shared T cell receptors in the human thymus. Data came from immunoSEQ multiplex PCR; TCRdb stores just in-frame clones and leaves some out. The table has about 660,000 clones, about 87% seen once. The same data also contributed to another study, on human thymus T cells.

The specimen sequenced was thymocytes. The receptor source for this set is a boy younger than two with a congenital heart defect. Each CDR3 is given with its conserved first and last residue. The order of the fields is V gene, clone size, D gene, J gene, CDR3 protein, CDR3 DNA. The D gene is left open where the match is weak. The size of a clone is reported for some rows only, either as once, few or many, or as a class for expanded clones.

V gene: TRBV15
clone size: few
D gene: -
J gene: TRBJ1-2
CDR3 protein: CATSSPNHREGGYTF
CDR3 DNA: TGTGCCACCAGCAGTCCCAATCACAGGGAAGGCGGCTACACCTTC

V gene: TRBV2
clone size: -
D gene: TRBD1
J gene: TRBJ1-1
CDR3 protein: CASSPTGDANNTEAFF
CDR3 DNA: TGTGCCAGCAGTCCCACAGGGGACGCAAACAACACTGAAGCTTTCTTT

V gene: TRBV27
clone size: -
D gene: -
J gene: TRBJ2-7
CDR3 protein: CASSLSGQSYEQYF
CDR3 DNA: TGTGCCAGCAGTTTATCTGGACAGTCCTACGAGCAGTACTTC

V gene: TRBV4-3
clone size: few
D gene: -
J gene: TRBJ1-4
CDR3 protein: CASSQERRVSSTNEKLFF
CDR3 DNA: TGCGCCAGCAGCCAAGAGCGCAGGGTCAGCTCAACTAATGAAAAACTGTTTTTT

V gene: TRBV29-1
clone size: -
D gene: TRBD1
J gene: TRBJ2-4
CDR3 protein: CSVERDREKNIQYF
CDR3 DNA: TGCAGCGTCGAACGGGACAGGGAAAAAAACATTCAGTACTTC

V gene: TRBV5-1
clone size: -
D gene: -
J gene: TRBJ1-1
CDR3 protein: CASSPRPGGLWPMNTEAFF
CDR3 DNA: TGCGCCAGCAGCCCGCGACCTGGGGGGTTGTGGCCTATGAACACTGAAGCTTTCTTT

V gene: TRBV27
clone size: -
D gene: -
J gene: TRBJ1-1
CDR3 protein: CASSGSTGTTKTEAFF
CDR3 DNA: TGTGCCAGCAGCGGATCTACAGGGACTACGAAGACTGAAGCTTTCTTT

V gene: TRBV27
clone size: -
D gene: -
J gene: TRBJ2-3
CDR3 protein: CASSSLLDWGTDTQYF
CDR3 DNA: TGTGCCAGCAGTTCACTGCTAGATTGGGGCACAGATACGCAGTATTTT

V gene: TRBV18
clone size: few
D gene: TRBD1
J gene: TRBJ2-5
CDR3 protein: CASSPRQGEKGTQYF
CDR3 DNA: TGTGCCAGCTCACCGCGTCAGGGGGAGAAGGGGACCCAGTACTTC

V gene: TRBV27
clone size: -
D gene: -
J gene: TRBJ1-4
CDR3 protein: CASSFSPQGPDYGFRF
CDR3 DNA: TGTGCCAGCAGTTTTTCACCGCAGGGCCCCGATTACGGATTTCGTTTT

V gene: TRBV10-2
clone size: -
D gene: TRBD2
J gene: TRBJ2-5
CDR3 protein: CASTPPGLAGGPSRETQYF
CDR3 DNA: TGCGCCAGCACCCCCCCCGGACTAGCGGGAGGGCCCTCGAGGGAGACCCAGTACTTC

V gene: TRBV19
clone size: -
D gene: TRBD1
J gene: TRBJ2-7
CDR3 protein: CASSITPDSGGLTYEQYF
CDR3 DNA: TGTGCCAGTAGTATTACCCCCGACTCAGGGGGCCTCACCTACGAGCAGTACTTC

V gene: TRBV2
clone size: -
D gene: TRBD2
J gene: TRBJ2-7
CDR3 protein: CASYSGGVHYEQYF
CDR3 DNA: TGTGCCAGCTACTCCGGGGGGGTCCACTACGAGCAGTACTTC

V gene: TRBV19
clone size: -
D gene: TRBD1
J gene: TRBJ1-1
CDR3 protein: CASSLRTGLTEAFF
CDR3 DNA: TGTGCCAGTAGTCTTCGGACAGGGCTCACTGAAGCTTTCTTT

V gene: TRBV30
clone size: few
D gene: -
J gene: TRBJ1-2
CDR3 protein: CAWCQTPLNYGYTF
CDR3 DNA: TGTGCCTGGTGCCAGACACCGCTTAACTATGGCTACACCTTC

V gene: TRBV4-3
clone size: -
D gene: -
J gene: TRBJ2-1
CDR3 protein: CASSHRGSYNEQFF
CDR3 DNA: TGCGCCAGCAGCCACAGGGGTTCCTACAATGAGCAGTTCTTC

V gene: TRBV15
clone size: few
D gene: -
J gene: TRBJ1-1
CDR3 protein: CATSRDQNRQKFEAFF
CDR3 DNA: TGTGCCACCAGCAGAGATCAGAATCGACAAAAATTTGAAGCTTTCTTT

V gene: TRBV28
clone size: -
D gene: -
J gene: TRBJ1-6
CDR3 protein: CASSFLGEINSPLHF
CDR3 DNA: TGTGCCAGCAGTTTCCTCGGGGAGATTAATTCACCCCTCCACTTT

V gene: TRBV9
clone size: -
D gene: TRBD2
J gene: TRBJ2-5
CDR3 protein: CASSPEEGLAGVLGETQYF
CDR3 DNA: TGTGCCAGCAGCCCCGAAGAAGGACTAGCGGGAGTGCTGGGAGAGACCCAGTACTTC

V gene: TRBV7-6
clone size: -
D gene: -
J gene: TRBJ2-7
CDR3 protein: CASSSNDGAYEQYF
CDR3 DNA: TGTGCCAGCAGCTCGAACGACGGGGCCTACGAGCAGTACTTC

V gene: TRBV28
clone size: few
D gene: TRBD1
J gene: TRBJ1-3
CDR3 protein: CASSNRGTGNTIYF
CDR3 DNA: TGTGCCAGCAGCAACAGGGGTACGGGAAACACCATATATTTT

V gene: TRBV4-1
clone size: -
D gene: TRBD2
J gene: TRBJ2-1
CDR3 protein: CASSQDRGGGNPWNEQFF
CDR3 DNA: TGCGCCAGCAGCCAAGATCGGGGCGGGGGGAACCCATGGAATGAGCAGTTCTTC

V gene: TRBV25-1
clone size: -
D gene: -
J gene: TRBJ2-2
CDR3 protein: CASLEGRHGELFF
CDR3 DNA: TGTGCCAGCCTGGAGGGGCGGCACGGGGAGCTGTTTTTT

V gene: TRBV11-2
clone size: -
D gene: -
J gene: TRBJ2-7
CDR3 protein: CASSLHSRTGRYEQYF
CDR3 DNA: TGTGCCAGCAGCTTACACTCTCGGACTGGTCGCTACGAGCAGTACTTC

V gene: TRBV19
clone size: -
D gene: TRBD1
J gene: TRBJ2-1
CDR3 protein: CATLGQGNYNEQFF
CDR3 DNA: TGTGCCACCTTGGGACAGGGGAACTACAATGAGCAGTTCTTC

V gene: TRBV9
clone size: -
D gene: -
J gene: TRBJ2-7
CDR3 protein: CASSVLSVGDGEQYF
CDR3 DNA: TGTGCCAGCAGCGTACTCTCCGTAGGGGATGGGGAGCAGTACTTC

V gene: TRBV4-1
clone size: -
D gene: -
J gene: TRBJ1-1
CDR3 protein: CASSQTGDTEAFF
CDR3 DNA: TGCGCCAGCAGCCAAACGGGGGATACTGAAGCTTTCTTT

V gene: TRBV6-5
clone size: -
D gene: TRBD1
J gene: TRBJ1-5
CDR3 protein: CASRRGTASNQPQHF
CDR3 DNA: TGTGCCAGCAGAAGAGGGACAGCTAGCAATCAGCCCCAGCATTTT

V gene: TRBV7-9
clone size: few
D gene: -
J gene: TRBJ1-4
CDR3 protein: CASSTKTASAEKLFF
CDR3 DNA: TGTGCCAGCAGCACGAAGACAGCCTCGGCAGAAAAACTGTTTTTT

V gene: TRBV18
clone size: -
D gene: TRBD1
J gene: TRBJ1-5
CDR3 protein: CASSPPGTGVGHQPQHF
CDR3 DNA: TGTGCCAGCTCACCACCGGGGACAGGGGTAGGCCATCAGCCCCAGCATTTT

V gene: TRBV28
clone size: -
D gene: -
J gene: TRBJ1-5
CDR3 protein: CASSLGDKNQPQHF
CDR3 DNA: TGTGCCAGCAGTTTAGGGGACAAAAATCAGCCCCAGCATTTT

V gene: TRBV4-1
clone size: -
D gene: -
J gene: TRBJ2-7
CDR3 protein: CASSHYRVTPYEQYF
CDR3 DNA: TGCGCCAGCAGCCATTACAGGGTAACTCCCTACGAGCAGTACTTC

V gene: TRBV13
clone size: few
D gene: -
J gene: TRBJ1-5
CDR3 protein: CASSLGRANAQHF
CDR3 DNA: TGTGCCAGCAGCTTAGGGCGCGCTAACGCCCAGCATTTT

V gene: TRBV6-5
clone size: -
D gene: -
J gene: TRBJ2-7
CDR3 protein: CASSYGTLGYEQYF
CDR3 DNA: TGTGCCAGCAGTTACGGGACATTGGGCTACGAGCAGTACTTC

V gene: TRBV30
clone size: -
D gene: -
J gene: TRBJ2-1
CDR3 protein: CAWEGAGLYNEQFF
CDR3 DNA: TGTGCCTGGGAGGGAGCCGGACTCTACAATGAGCAGTTCTTC

V gene: TRBV11-2
clone size: -
D gene: TRBD2
J gene: TRBJ2-3
CDR3 protein: CASSLSSSGKNTQYF
CDR3 DNA: TGTGCCAGCAGCTTAAGCTCTAGCGGGAAGAATACGCAGTATTTT